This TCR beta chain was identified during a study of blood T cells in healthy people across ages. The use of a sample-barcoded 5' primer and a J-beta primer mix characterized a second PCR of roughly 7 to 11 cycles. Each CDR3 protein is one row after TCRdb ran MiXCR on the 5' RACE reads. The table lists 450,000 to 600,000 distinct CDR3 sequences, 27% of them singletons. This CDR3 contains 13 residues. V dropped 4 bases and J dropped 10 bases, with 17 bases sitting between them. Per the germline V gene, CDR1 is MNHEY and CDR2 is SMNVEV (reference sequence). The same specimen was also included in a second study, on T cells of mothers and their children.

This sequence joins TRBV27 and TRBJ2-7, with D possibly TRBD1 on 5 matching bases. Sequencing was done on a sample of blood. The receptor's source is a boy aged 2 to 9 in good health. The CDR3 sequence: CASSYGRQGVQYF. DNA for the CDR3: TGTGCCAGCAGTTACGGCAGGCAGGGTGTCCAGTACTTC.